The clone carrying this T cell receptor (beta chain) was seen many times. This entry is derived from a study of early T cells in non-severe SARS-CoV-2 infection. Between the trimmed V and J ends, which lost 6 bases and 7 bases, there was a span of 16 bases. Germline V gives CDR1 MNHEY, CDR2 SMNVEV (reference sequence). The CDR3 is 14 residues long. Molecules of cDNA were individually given unique molecular identifiers that were attached to them. TCRdb re-derived calls from the 5' RACE reads in MiXCR, one entry per CDR3 protein. The table has tens of thousands of distinct CDR3 sequences, less than 15% seen once.

The chain uses TRBV27 and TRBJ2-1; D may match TRBD1 or TRBD2 (5 bases each). The sample comprised whole blood. The clonotype originates from an adult who was a healthcare worker with PCR-confirmed SARS-CoV-2 infection or an uninfected control (not recorded which). The CDR3 DNA follows: TGTGCCAGCAGACTCGGGACGGAGGCAAATGAGCAGTTCTTC. Translating it yields CASRLGTEANEQFF.